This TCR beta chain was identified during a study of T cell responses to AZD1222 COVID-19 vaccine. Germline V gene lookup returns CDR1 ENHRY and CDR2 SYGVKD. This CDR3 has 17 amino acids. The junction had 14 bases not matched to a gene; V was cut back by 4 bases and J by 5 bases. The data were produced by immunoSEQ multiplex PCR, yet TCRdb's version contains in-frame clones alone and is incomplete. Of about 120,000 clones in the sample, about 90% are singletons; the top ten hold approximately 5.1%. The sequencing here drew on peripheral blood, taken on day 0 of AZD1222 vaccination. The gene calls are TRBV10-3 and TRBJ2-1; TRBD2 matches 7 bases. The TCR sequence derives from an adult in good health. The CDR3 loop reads CAISGNTGGTLNNEQFF. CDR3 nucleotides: TGTGCCATCAGTGGAAACACGGGGGGAACGCTAAACAATGAGCAGTTCTTC.